What follows are 2 T cell receptor beta chains derived from one specimen sequenced in a study of blood T cell repertoires in COVID-19. TCRdb's table, derived via immunoSEQ multiplex PCR, lists solely in-frame clones and lacks some. The table shows 150,000 to 200,000 clones, with 80% occurring only once. The sequenced sample was PBMCs or T cells enriched from blood (not recorded which). The source is a man aged 60 to 75 who had been exposed to COVID-19.

The rearrangement joins TRBV2 to TRBJ2-3; 12 bases line up with TRBD2. J gave up 5 bases and V 4 bases, and 7 bases lay outside the gene matches. This CDR3 has 16 residues. Germline values: CDR1 SNHLY, CDR2 FYNNEI. The CDR3 is CASSALTSGRGDTQYF. The CDR3 nucleotides read TGTGCCAGCAGTGCTTTGACTAGCGGGAGAGGAGATACGCAGTATTTT.

The chain couples TRBV10-3 to TRBJ1-1; a possible D gene is TRBD1 (5 bases). The CDR3 spans 13 residues. Germline V CDR1 and CDR2: ENHRY, SYGVKD. Trimming stripped 0 bases from V and 3 bases from J, with 5 bases between. The CDR3 spells CAISESRDTEAFF. The CDR3 DNA reads as TGTGCCATCAGTGAGTCCAGGGACACTGAAGCTTTCTTT.